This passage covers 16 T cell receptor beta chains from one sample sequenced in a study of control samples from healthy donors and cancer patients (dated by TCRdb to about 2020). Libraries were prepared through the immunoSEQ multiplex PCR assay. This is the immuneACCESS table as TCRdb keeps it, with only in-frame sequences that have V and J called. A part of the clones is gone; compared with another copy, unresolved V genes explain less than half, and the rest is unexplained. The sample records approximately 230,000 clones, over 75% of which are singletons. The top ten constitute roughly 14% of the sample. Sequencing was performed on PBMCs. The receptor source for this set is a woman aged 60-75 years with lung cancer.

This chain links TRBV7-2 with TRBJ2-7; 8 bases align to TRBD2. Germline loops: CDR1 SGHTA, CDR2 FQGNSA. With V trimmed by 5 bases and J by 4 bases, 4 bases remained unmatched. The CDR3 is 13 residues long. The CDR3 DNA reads TGTGCCAGCAGCCAGACGGGAGGGTACGAGCAGTACTTC. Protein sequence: CASSQTGGYEQYF.

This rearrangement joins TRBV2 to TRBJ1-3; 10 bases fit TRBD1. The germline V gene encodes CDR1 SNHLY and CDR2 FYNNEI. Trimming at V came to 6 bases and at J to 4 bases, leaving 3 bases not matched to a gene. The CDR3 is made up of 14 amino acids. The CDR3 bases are TGTGCCAGCAGGGGGACAGGGGACGGAAACACCATATATTTT. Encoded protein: CASRGTGDGNTIYF.

The CDR3 DNA is TGTGCCAGCTCACCACCGGGGGGTGACTATGGCTACACCTTC. Amino acids: CASSPPGGDYGYTF. This chain uses TRBV18 with TRBJ1-2; TRBD1 is a possible D gene (5 bases). Germline V gives CDR1 KGHSH, CDR2 LQKENI. This CDR3 region has 14 residues. V shed 0 bases and J shed 3 bases, with 8 bases lying between them.

The CDR3 is CASILDRNYGYTF. The DNA of the CDR3 is TGTGCCAGCATCCTGGACAGAAACTATGGCTACACCTTC. The chain uses TRBV28 and TRBJ1-2; a weak D match, TRBD1 (6 bases). Germline CDR1 reads MDHEN; CDR2 reads SYDVKM. Deletions cut 7 bases from V and 2 bases from J, with 11 bases between. This CDR3 is built from 13 residues.

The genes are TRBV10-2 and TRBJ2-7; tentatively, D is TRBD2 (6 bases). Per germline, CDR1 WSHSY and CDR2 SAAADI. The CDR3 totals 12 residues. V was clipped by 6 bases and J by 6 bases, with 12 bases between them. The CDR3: CASSFGRGEQYF. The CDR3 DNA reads TGCGCCAGCAGCTTCGGGAGAGGCGAGCAGTACTTC.

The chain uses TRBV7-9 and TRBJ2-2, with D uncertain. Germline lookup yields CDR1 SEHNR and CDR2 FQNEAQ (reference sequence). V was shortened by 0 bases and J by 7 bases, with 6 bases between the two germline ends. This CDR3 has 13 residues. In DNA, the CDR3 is TGTGCCAGCAGCTTAGCGGGCGGCGGGGAGCTGTTTTTT. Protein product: CASSLAGGGELFF.

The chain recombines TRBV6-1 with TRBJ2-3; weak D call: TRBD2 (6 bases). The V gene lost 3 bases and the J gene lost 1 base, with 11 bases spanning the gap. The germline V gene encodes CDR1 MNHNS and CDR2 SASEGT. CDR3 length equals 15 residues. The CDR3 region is CASSDREYGTDTQYF. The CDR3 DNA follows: TGTGCCAGCAGTGATCGGGAGTACGGCACAGATACGCAGTATTTT.

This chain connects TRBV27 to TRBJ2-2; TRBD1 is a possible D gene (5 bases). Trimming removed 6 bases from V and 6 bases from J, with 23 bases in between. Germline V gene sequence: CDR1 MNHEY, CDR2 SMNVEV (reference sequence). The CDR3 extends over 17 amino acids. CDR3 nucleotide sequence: TGTGCCAGCAGACCCCTCGGCCGCAGGGTCTGGGCCGGGGAGCTGTTTTTT. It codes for CASRPLGRRVWAGELFF.

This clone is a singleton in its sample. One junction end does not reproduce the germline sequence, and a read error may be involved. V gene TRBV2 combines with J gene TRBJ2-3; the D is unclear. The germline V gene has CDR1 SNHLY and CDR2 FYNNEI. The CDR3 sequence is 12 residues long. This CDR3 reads CASREDTDTQYF. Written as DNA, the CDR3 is TGTGCCAGCAGGGAAGACACAGATACGCAGTATTTT. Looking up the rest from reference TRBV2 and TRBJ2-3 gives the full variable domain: EPEVTQTPSHQVTQMGQEVILRCVPISNHLYFYWYRQILGQKVEFLVSFYNNEISEKSEIFDDQFSVERPDGSNFTLKIRSTKLEDSAMYFCASREDTDTQYFGPGTRLTVL.

The CDR3 region is CASSLWKVETQYF. CDR3 bases: TGTGCCAGCAGCTTGTGGAAAGTGGAGACCCAGTACTTC. V gene TRBV5-6 combines with J gene TRBJ2-5; D gene ambiguous. This CDR3 has 13 amino acids. Germline loops: CDR1 SGHDT, CDR2 YYEEEE. V lost 1 base and J 5 bases, leaving 9 bases between the germline ends.

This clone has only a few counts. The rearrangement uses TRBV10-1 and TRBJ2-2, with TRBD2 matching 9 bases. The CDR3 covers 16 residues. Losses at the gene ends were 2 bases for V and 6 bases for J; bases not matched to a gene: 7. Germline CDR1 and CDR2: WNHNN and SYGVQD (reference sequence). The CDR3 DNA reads TGCGCCAGCAGTGAGATAGCGGGGGAGTTTGCCGGGGAGCTGTTTTTT. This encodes CASSEIAGEFAGELFF.

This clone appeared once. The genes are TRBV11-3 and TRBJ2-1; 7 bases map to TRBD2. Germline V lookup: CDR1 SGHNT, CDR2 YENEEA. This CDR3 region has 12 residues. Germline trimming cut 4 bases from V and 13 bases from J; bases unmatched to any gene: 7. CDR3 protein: CASSSQRDHQFF. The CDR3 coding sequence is TGTGCCAGCAGCTCGCAGCGGGATCACCAGTTCTTC.

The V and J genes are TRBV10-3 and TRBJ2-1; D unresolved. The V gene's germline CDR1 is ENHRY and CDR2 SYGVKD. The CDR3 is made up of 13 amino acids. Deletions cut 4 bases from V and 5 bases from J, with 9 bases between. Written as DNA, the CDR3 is TGTGCCATCAGTGTTGGCGGAAACAATGAGCAGTTCTTC. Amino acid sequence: CAISVGGNNEQFF.

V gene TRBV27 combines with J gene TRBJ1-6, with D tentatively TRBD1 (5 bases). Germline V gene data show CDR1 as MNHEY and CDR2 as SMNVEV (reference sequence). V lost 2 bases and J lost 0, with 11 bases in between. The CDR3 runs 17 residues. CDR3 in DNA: TGTGCCAGCAGTTTACAGGGTCCCAGCTCCTATAATTCACCCCTCCACTTT. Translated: CASSLQGPSSYNSPLHF.

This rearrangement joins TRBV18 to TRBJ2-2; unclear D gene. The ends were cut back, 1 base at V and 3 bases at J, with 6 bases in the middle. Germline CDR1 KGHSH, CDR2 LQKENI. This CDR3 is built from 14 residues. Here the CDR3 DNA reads TGTGCCAGCTCACCACGATCCGACACCGGGGAGCTGTTTTTT. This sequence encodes CASSPRSDTGELFF.

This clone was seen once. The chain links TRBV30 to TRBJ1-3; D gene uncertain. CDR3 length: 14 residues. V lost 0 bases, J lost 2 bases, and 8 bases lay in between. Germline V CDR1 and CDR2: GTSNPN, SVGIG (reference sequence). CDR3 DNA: TGTGCCTGGAGTGTAGGGCTCGCTGGAAACACCATATATTTT. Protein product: CAWSVGLAGNTIYF.